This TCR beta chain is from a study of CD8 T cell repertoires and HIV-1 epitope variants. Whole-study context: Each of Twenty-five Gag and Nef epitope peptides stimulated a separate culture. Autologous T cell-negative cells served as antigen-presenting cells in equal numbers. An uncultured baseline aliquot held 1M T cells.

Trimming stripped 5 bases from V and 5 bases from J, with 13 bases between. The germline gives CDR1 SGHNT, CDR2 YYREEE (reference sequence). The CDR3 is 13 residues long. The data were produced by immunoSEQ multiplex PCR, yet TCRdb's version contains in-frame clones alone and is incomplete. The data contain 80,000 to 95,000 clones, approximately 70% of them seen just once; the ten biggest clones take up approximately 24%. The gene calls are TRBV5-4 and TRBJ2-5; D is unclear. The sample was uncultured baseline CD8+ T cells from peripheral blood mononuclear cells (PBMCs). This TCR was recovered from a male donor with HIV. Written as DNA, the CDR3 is TGTGCCAGCAGTCCAACCTTATGGGAGACCCAGTACTTC. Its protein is CASSPTLWETQYF.